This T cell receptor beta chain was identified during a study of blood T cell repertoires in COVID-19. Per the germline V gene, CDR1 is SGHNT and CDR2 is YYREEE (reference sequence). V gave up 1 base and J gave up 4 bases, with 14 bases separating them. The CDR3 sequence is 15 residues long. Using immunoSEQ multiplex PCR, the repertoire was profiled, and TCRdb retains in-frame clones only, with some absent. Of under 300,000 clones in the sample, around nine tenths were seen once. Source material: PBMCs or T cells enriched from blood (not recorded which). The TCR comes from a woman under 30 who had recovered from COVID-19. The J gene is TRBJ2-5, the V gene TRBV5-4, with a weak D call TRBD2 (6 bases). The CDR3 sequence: CASSLNRERSETQYF. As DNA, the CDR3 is TGTGCCAGCAGCTTGAATCGGGAGAGATCAGAGACCCAGTACTTC.